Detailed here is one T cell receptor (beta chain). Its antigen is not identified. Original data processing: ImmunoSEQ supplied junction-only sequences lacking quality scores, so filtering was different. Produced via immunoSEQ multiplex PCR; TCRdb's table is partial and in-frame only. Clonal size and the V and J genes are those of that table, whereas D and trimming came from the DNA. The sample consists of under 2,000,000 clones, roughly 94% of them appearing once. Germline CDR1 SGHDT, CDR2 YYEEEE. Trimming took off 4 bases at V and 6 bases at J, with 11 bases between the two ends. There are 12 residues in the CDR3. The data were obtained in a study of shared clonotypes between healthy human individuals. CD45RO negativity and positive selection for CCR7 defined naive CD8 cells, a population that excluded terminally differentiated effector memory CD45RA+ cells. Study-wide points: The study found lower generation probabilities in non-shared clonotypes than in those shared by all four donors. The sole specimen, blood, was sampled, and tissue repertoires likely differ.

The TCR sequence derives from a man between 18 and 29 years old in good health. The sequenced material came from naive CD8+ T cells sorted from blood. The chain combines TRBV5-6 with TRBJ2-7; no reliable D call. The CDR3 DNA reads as TGTGCCAGCAGCCCCCTGACGGGCGAGCAGTACTTC. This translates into CASSPLTGEQYF.